Listed below are T cell receptor beta chains from one sample, sequenced in a study of response to subunit inactivated influenza vaccine. TCRdb fed the RT-PCR reads into MiXCR, producing one record per CDR3 protein. The sample carries 800,000 or so distinct CDR3 sequences, around 20% recorded once. The sequences come from PBMCs from blood, collected more than 4 days after vaccination. The receptors originated from a man aged 50 to 59 who received an inactivated influenza vaccine. The CDR3 runs from the conserved cysteine through the conserved F or W. A D gene is named only where the DNA matches it firmly. Not every row has a clone size; where given, it reads once, few, many or a size class.

size	J	V	D	DNA	CDR3
few	TRBJ1-2	TRBV12-3/TRBV12-4	NA	TGTGCCAGCAGTTTATCTTTAACAGAAAATTCCTATGGCTACACCTTC	CASSLSLTENSYGYTF
few	TRBJ1-1	TRBV7-9	NA	TGTGCCAGCAGCTTACCGGGGGCTGGCACTGAAGCTTTCTTT	CASSLPGAGTEAFF
many	TRBJ2-1	TRBV10-1	TRBD1	TGCGCCAGCAGCGAGGGACAGGGGTTATACAATGAGCAGTTCTTC	CASSEGQGLYNEQFF
NA	TRBJ2-1	TRBV7-9	TRBD2	TGTGCCAGCAGCAAGACTAGCGGGGGGCCATACAATGAGCAGTTCTTC	CASSKTSGGPYNEQFF
few	TRBJ2-7	TRBV20-1	NA	TGCAGTGCAGCCTCCGGAGGGTACGAGCAGTACTTC	CSAASGGYEQYF
few	TRBJ2-3	TRBV13	NA	TGTGCCAGCAGCTCCTCCATCACGCCCCGTCGCCCAGATACGCAGTATTTT	CASSSSITPRRPDTQYF
NA	TRBJ1-5	TRBV20-1	TRBD1	TGCAGTGCTAGAGAAGTCAACAGGGGTGCGGGCAATCAGCCCCAGCATTTT	CSAREVNRGAGNQPQHF
few	TRBJ2-1	TRBV24-1	NA	TGTGCCACCAGTGATTTCGCCTCAGGGTTTAGGGGGCAGTTCTTC	CATSDFASGFRGQFF
NA	TRBJ1-3	TRBV5-1	NA	TGCGCCAGCAGCTTGGCACAAGGCGGTGGAAACACCATATATTTT	CASSLAQGGGNTIYF
NA	TRBJ1-2	TRBV18	TRBD1	TGTGCCAGCTCACCAACCGGGACAGAACTCTATGGCTACACCTTC	CASSPTGTELYGYTF
NA	TRBJ2-2	TRBV7-2	TRBD1	TGTGCCAGCAGACAGGGGTCGGGGAACACCGGGGAGCTGTTTTTT	CASRQGSGNTGELFF
NA	TRBJ2-1	TRBV29-1	TRBD2	TGCAGCGTTCGGGCTAGCGGGGGGCCTGGGAATGAGCAGTTCTTC	CSVRASGGPGNEQFF
few	TRBJ2-7	TRBV4-2	NA	TGTGCCAGCAGCCAAGGTGGGAACCTTTACGAGCAGTACTTC	CASSQGGNLYEQYF
many	TRBJ2-1	TRBV7-3	NA	TGTGCCAGCAGCCCTGGACTTCCCTCGGGTAATGAGCAGTTCTTC	CASSPGLPSGNEQFF
few	TRBJ2-1	TRBV20-1	TRBD2	TGCAGTGCTCCGGGACTAGCGGGGTACTACAATGAGCAGTTCTTC	CSAPGLAGYYNEQFF